This T cell receptor (beta chain) was found in a study of blood T cell repertoires in COVID-19. The CDR3 is 13 amino acids. Germline V gives CDR1 SQVTM, CDR2 ANQGSEA. Trimming removed 2 bases at V and 8 bases at J, with 15 bases between. Per the study methods: Quantification of nucleated cells was approximated via reference gene primer amplification. Measured with immunoSEQ multiplex PCR; TCRdb has only the in-frame clones, and not every one. The V and J calls and clone size were taken over from that table, and D and trimming were inferred from the DNA. The sample carries some 68,000 clones, roughly nine tenths recorded once.

The specimen sequenced was peripheral blood. The sequence was obtained from a man aged 50-60 years with active COVID-19. The chain employs TRBV29-1 and TRBJ1-2; TRBD1 is a possible D gene (6 bases). The DNA for the CDR3 is TGCAGCGTTGAAAAGGGGGACGGGTGGGGCTACACCTTC. It encodes CSVEKGDGWGYTF.